Below are 24 T cell receptor beta chains sequenced from a single sample in a study of T cells in Graves' hyperthyroidism and ophthalmopathy. RNA transcripts were the template for amplifying TCR beta CDR3 regions. The TCR CDR3 first-round RT-PCR relied on the HTBI primer set. Each CDR3 protein gets one entry after TCRdb re-called the multiplex PCR reads with MiXCR. The sample gives 700,000 to 850,000 distinct CDR3 sequences, 30% to 40% of which show up once; around 30% is in the top ten. Sample: blood. The receptors derive from a middle-aged woman with Graves' hyperthyroidism.

The genes are TRBV20-1 and TRBJ1-2; D remains ambiguous. The V end was cut by 2 bases, the J end by 8 bases, with 15 bases between. Germline V gene sequence: CDR1 DFQATT, CDR2 SNEGSKA (reference sequence). This CDR3 contains 13 residues. The chain's CDR3 is CSARTDDNLGYTF. Here the CDR3 DNA reads TGCAGTGCTAGAACGGACGACAATTTGGGCTACACCTTC.

CDR3 region: CASSFPGGQNEKLFF. As DNA, the CDR3 is TGTGCCAGCAGTTTCCCAGGGGGTCAAAATGAAAAACTGTTTTTT. The rearrangement links TRBV12-3 or TRBV12-4 to TRBJ1-4, with 7 bases that match TRBD1. Trimming at V came to 3 bases and at J to 5 bases, leaving 6 bases not matched to a gene. CDR3 size: 15 residues.

At least ten counts were recorded for this clonotype. This chain joins TRBV7-2 and TRBJ1-6; possible D gene TRBD1, 5 bases. V gave up 3 bases and J gave up 10 bases, with 22 bases separating them. CDR1 SGHTA and CDR2 FQGNSA come from the germline V gene. This CDR3 is built from 17 residues. CDR3 region: CASSFPNPGTIGSPLHF. For the CDR3, the DNA is TGTGCCAGCAGCTTTCCCAACCCTGGGACGATAGGGTCACCCCTCCACTTT.

This chain links TRBV15 with TRBJ2-7; D possibly uses TRBD1 or TRBD2 (6 bases each). Germline assignment: CDR1 LNHNV and CDR2 YYDKDF (reference sequence). The CDR3 spans 17 residues. V gave up 3 bases and J gave up 0 bases, with 18 bases separating them. CDR3 region: CATSSYSRGVTSYEQYF. In nucleotides, the CDR3 is TGTGCCACCAGCAGTTACTCGAGGGGGGTAACCTCCTACGAGCAGTACTTC. Full variable domain (outside the CDR3, taken from reference TRBV15 and TRBJ2-7): DAMVIQNPRYQVTQFGKPVTLSCSQTLNHNVMYWYQQKSSQAPKLLFHYYDKDFNNEADTPDNFQSRRPNTSFCFLDIRSPGLGDTAMYLCATSSYSRGVTSYEQYFGPGTRLTVT.

The sample holds many counts of this clonotype. CDR3 loop: CATSRAVGDTEAFF. The CDR3 DNA reads TGTGCCACCAGCAGAGCAGTAGGGGATACTGAAGCTTTCTTT. V usage is TRBV15 and J usage is TRBJ1-1, with D perhaps matching TRBD1 (5 bases). Germline CDR1 and CDR2: LNHNV and YYDKDF (reference sequence). V was trimmed by 1 base and J by 5 bases, leaving 11 bases between them. The CDR3 extends over 14 amino acids.

This clonotype was counted only a few times. The rearrangement links TRBV20-1 to TRBJ1-1; weak D call: TRBD1 (5 bases). V lost 2 bases and J lost 2, with 9 bases in between. This CDR3 spans 13 amino acids. The germline gives CDR1 DFQATT, CDR2 SNEGSKA (reference sequence). The chain's CDR3 is CSARWGGNTEAFF. The CDR3 DNA follows: TGCAGTGCTAGATGGGGCGGAAACACTGAAGCTTTCTTT.

The sample holds many counts of this clonotype. The V gene is TRBV15, the J gene TRBJ1-5, with a possible D match to TRBD1 (5 bases). The V end lost 0 bases, the J end lost 9 bases, and 15 bases lay between the germline ends. The CDR3 is made up of 15 amino acids. Germline-derived CDR1 and CDR2 are LNHNV and YYDKDF (reference sequence). The CDR3 protein is CATSRDPPGPGPQHF. CDR3 coding DNA: TGTGCCACCAGCAGAGATCCCCCAGGGCCAGGGCCCCAGCATTTT.

This clonotype was detected only once. The gene calls are TRBV7-2 and TRBJ2-2; no firm D call. The CDR3 spans 13 residues. The V gene lost 5 bases and the J gene lost 4 bases, with 8 bases spanning the gap. Germline V gene sequence: CDR1 SGHTA, CDR2 FQGNSA. CDR3 in amino acids: CASSGMGTGELFF. The DNA for the CDR3 is TGTGCCAGCAGCGGTATGGGCACCGGGGAGCTGTTTTTT. The entire variable domain, with the rest obtained from reference TRBV7-2 and TRBJ2-2, is as follows: GAGVSQSPSNKVTEKGKDVELRCDPISGHTALYWYRQSLGQGLEFLIYFQGNSAPDKSGLPSDRFSAERTGGSVSTLTIQRTQQEDSAVYLCASSGMGTGELFFGEGSRLTVL.

The genes are TRBV25-1 and TRBJ2-5; 7 bases map to TRBD1. Germline CDR1 reads MGHDK; CDR2 reads SYGVNS. The CDR3 is made up of 13 amino acids. V lost 8 bases to trimming and J lost 5 bases; unmatched junction nucleotides: 8. CDR3 in amino acids: CASGRQGGETQYF. The DNA for the CDR3 is TGTGCCAGCGGTAGACAGGGCGGGGAGACCCAGTACTTC.

At least ten counts were recorded for this clonotype. The V gene is TRBV7-2, the J gene TRBJ2-7; TRBD1 matches 7 bases. The V gene's germline CDR1 is SGHTA and CDR2 FQGNSA. This CDR3 region has 16 residues. The ends lost 5 bases at V and 2 bases at J; junction bases unmatched: 12. The CDR3 spells CASSPKVGQAAYEQYF. The CDR3 DNA sequence: TGTGCCAGCAGCCCAAAAGTCGGACAGGCCGCCTACGAGCAGTACTTC. Variable domain in full (rest from reference TRBV7-2 and TRBJ2-7): GAGVSQSPSNKVTEKGKDVELRCDPISGHTALYWYRQSLGQGLEFLIYFQGNSAPDKSGLPSDRFSAERTGGSVSTLTIQRTQQEDSAVYLCASSPKVGQAAYEQYFGPGTRLTVT.

The V gene is TRBV5-5, the J gene TRBJ2-7; TRBD1 might be the D (6 bases). CDR1 and CDR2 (germline): SGHKS, YYEKEE (reference sequence). The ends were cut back, 2 bases at V and 2 bases at J, with 17 bases in the middle. The CDR3 consists of 16 residues. The CDR3 DNA reads TGTGCCAGCAGCTTACACCGAGGGGGTAGTCCCTACGAGCAGTACTTC. As protein: CASSLHRGGSPYEQYF.

Many counts were recorded for this clonotype. The chain combines TRBV19 with TRBJ2-7; maybe TRBD2 (5 bases). Germline V lookup: CDR1 LNHDA, CDR2 SQIVND (reference sequence). There are 14 residues in the CDR3. The germline V and J ends were trimmed by 10 bases and 3 bases, with 19 bases remaining between them. The CDR3 nucleotides read TGTGCCACCACGGGGTCGTTGGGGAGCTACGAGCAGTACTTC. It translates to CATTGSLGSYEQYF.

This clonotype was seen a few times. V gene TRBV20-1 combines with J gene TRBJ2-7, with TRBD2 as a possible D gene (7 bases). The germline V gene encodes CDR1 DFQATT and CDR2 SNEGSKA (reference sequence). The CDR3 is 15 amino acids. V was trimmed by 5 bases and J by 0 bases, leaving 17 bases between them. CDR3 nucleotide sequence: TGCAGTGCTGAGGCGGGACGGGGGGCCTCCTACGAGCAGTACTTC. This gives the protein CSAEAGRGASYEQYF.

This rearrangement joins TRBV27 to TRBJ2-7, with a tentative D call TRBD2 (5 bases). Between the trimmed V and J ends, which lost 8 bases and 11 bases, there was a span of 25 bases. The germline V gene encodes CDR1 MNHEY and CDR2 SMNVEV (reference sequence). The CDR3 extends over 14 amino acids. In DNA, the CDR3 is TGTGCCAGCGGTAGTTCGGCACTCAAGAACGGGGAGTACTTC. This sequence encodes CASGSSALKNGEYF.

In this sample, this clonotype turned up many times. The V and J genes are TRBV7-9 and TRBJ1-1; no reliable D call. The CDR3 extends over 13 amino acids. V shed 4 bases and J shed 2 bases, with 8 bases lying between them. Germline assignment: CDR1 SEHNR and CDR2 FQNEAQ (reference sequence). The CDR3 DNA sequence: TGTGCCAGCAGCTCGACACTAAACACTGAAGCTTTCTTT. Its protein product is CASSSTLNTEAFF.

This clonotype was detected only a few times. The chain has TRBV4-3 and TRBJ2-5, with 11 bases lining up with TRBD2. CDR1 and CDR2 (germline): LGHNA, YSLEER. CDR3 length equals 16 residues. The ends lost 5 bases at V and 2 bases at J; junction bases unmatched: 7. The CDR3, as DNA: TGCGCCAGCAGCTCGACTAGCGGGGTACTTCAAGAGACCCAGTACTTC. Residues: CASSSTSGVLQETQYF.

This clonotype has a single count. The chain combines TRBV2 with TRBJ2-2; possible D gene TRBD2, 5 bases. V dropped 6 bases and J dropped 8 bases, with 13 bases sitting between them. Germline V gene lookup returns CDR1 SNHLY and CDR2 FYNNEI. The CDR3 runs 13 residues. The CDR3 loop reads CASSLVRAGELFF. For the CDR3, the DNA is TGTGCCAGCAGCTTAGTGAGGGCGGGGGAGCTGTTTTTT.

This clonotype was found many times. The CDR3 loop is CASSLDGRGSPLHF. The CDR3 coding sequence is TGTGCCAGCAGCTTAGATGGCAGGGGATCACCCCTCCACTTT. This chain joins TRBV7-9 and TRBJ1-6, with a weak D call TRBD1 (6 bases). Germline CDR1 is SEHNR and CDR2 is FQNEAQ (reference sequence). CDR3 length: 14 amino acids. The V end lost 1 base, the J end lost 10 bases, and 11 bases lay between the germline ends.

This clonotype was counted at least ten times. The rearrangement links TRBV6-5 to TRBJ1-6, with 8 bases identical to TRBD1. Germline-derived CDR1 and CDR2 are MNHEY and SVGAGI. The CDR3 consists of 16 residues. Losses at the gene ends were 5 bases for V and 8 bases for J; bases not matched to a gene: 11. This CDR3 is CASSRTPTGADSPLHF. CDR3 nucleotides: TGTGCCAGCAGTCGAACCCCGACAGGGGCGGATTCACCCCTCCACTTT.

This clonotype was counted a few times. Relative to the germline gene, one junction end is altered; a read error may explain this. This chain connects TRBV6-5 to TRBJ1-1; D gene uncertain. CDR1 MNHEY and CDR2 SVGAGI come from the germline V gene. The CDR3 is 15 residues long. CDR3 DNA: TGTGCCAGTAGTTACGTATCGGGGAGTCGGACTGAAGCTTTCTTT. Amino acids: CASSYVSGSRTEAFF.

CDR3: CASSFGTEAYEQYF. Written as DNA, the CDR3 is TGTGCCAGCAGTTTCGGGACAGAAGCCTACGAGCAGTACTTC. The V gene is TRBV12-3 or TRBV12-4, the J gene TRBJ2-7; 7 bases match TRBD1. CDR3 size: 14 residues. J gave up 2 bases and V 3 bases, and 4 bases lay outside the gene matches.

The chain joins TRBV12-3 or TRBV12-4 to TRBJ1-6; 8 positions match TRBD1. The CDR3 totals 17 residues. Germline trimming cut 5 bases from V and 3 bases from J; bases unmatched to any gene: 9. The CDR3 DNA sequence: TGTGCCAGCAGTATGAGCTCGACAGGGGTCTATAATTCACCCCTCCACTTT. Translated: CASSMSSTGVYNSPLHF.

V gene TRBV20-1 combines with J gene TRBJ2-3, with 9 bases identical to TRBD1. J was trimmed by 3 bases and V by 1 base; bases with no gene match: 14. Germline V gene data show CDR1 as DFQATT and CDR2 as SNEGSKA (reference sequence). The CDR3 sequence is 18 residues long. The CDR3 loop reads CSARALPGQGALTDTQYF. In DNA, the CDR3 is TGCAGTGCTAGAGCCTTACCGGGACAGGGAGCTCTTACAGATACGCAGTATTTT.

The chain joins TRBV19 to TRBJ2-7; 14 nucleotides align to TRBD2. Germline CDR1 and CDR2: LNHDA and SQIVND (reference sequence). There are 17 residues in the CDR3. V dropped 6 bases and J dropped 6; count of bases not matched to a gene: 13. CDR3 sequence reads: CASSSGGTSGSESEQYF. The DNA for the CDR3 is TGTGCCAGTAGCTCTGGCGGGACTAGCGGGAGCGAAAGCGAGCAGTACTTC.